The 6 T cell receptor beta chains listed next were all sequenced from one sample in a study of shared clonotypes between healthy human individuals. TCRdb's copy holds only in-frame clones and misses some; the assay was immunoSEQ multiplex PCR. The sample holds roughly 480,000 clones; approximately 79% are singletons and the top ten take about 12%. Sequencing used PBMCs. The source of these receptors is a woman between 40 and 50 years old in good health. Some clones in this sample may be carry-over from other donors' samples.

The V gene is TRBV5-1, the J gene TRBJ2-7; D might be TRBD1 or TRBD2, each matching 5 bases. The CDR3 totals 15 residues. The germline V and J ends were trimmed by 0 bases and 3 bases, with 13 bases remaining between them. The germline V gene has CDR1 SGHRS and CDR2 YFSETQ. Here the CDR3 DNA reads TGCGCCAGCAGCTTGGTAGCCGGGACCTACTACGAGCAGTACTTC. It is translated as CASSLVAGTYYEQYF.

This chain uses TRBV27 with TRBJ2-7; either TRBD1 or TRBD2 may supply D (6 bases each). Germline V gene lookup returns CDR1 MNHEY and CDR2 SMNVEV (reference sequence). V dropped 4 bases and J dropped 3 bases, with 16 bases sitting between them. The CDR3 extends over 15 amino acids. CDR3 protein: CASSSSRRGDYEQYF. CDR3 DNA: TGTGCCAGCAGTTCTTCCAGAAGGGGGGACTACGAGCAGTACTTC.

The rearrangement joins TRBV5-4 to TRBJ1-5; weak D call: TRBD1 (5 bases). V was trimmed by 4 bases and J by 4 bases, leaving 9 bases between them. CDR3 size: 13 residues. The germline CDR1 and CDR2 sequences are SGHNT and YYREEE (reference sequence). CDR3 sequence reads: CASSPDRNQPQHF. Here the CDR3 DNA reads TGTGCCAGCAGCCCCGACAGAAATCAGCCCCAGCATTTT.

CDR3 bases: TGTGCCAGCTCACCACCCCCCGGGGGCACAACTAATGAAAAACTGTTTTTT. Translated: CASSPPPGGTTNEKLFF. The V call is TRBV18, the J call TRBJ1-4, with D maybe TRBD1 (6 bases). Germline-derived CDR1 and CDR2 are KGHSH and LQKENI. Trimming left V 0 bases short and J 0 bases short, with 11 bases between. The CDR3 runs 17 residues.

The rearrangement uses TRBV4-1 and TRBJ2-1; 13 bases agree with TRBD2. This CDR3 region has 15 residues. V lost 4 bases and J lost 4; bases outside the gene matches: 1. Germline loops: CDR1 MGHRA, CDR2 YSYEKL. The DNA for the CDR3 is TGCGCCAGCAGCCGGGGACTAGCGGGGTACAATGAGCAGTTCTTC. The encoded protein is CASSRGLAGYNEQFF.

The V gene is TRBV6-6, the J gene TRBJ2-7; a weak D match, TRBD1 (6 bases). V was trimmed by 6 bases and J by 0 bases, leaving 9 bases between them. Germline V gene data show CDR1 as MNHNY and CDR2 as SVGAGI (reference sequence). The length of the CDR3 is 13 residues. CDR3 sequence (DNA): TGTGCCAGCAGCCGGGACATCTCCTACGAGCAGTACTTC. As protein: CASSRDISYEQYF.